Each of the 24 T cell receptor beta chains below was sequenced from the same sample in a study of shared clonotypes between healthy human individuals. Sequenced by immunoSEQ multiplex PCR; TCRdb stores in-frame clones only, minus some. The sample includes fewer than 1.8 million clones, less than 99% seen only once; the top ten take about 0.35%. The sequencing input was naive CD4+ T cells sorted from blood. Specified subset: CD45RA+ positively selected. The source of these receptors is a man aged 25 to 45 in good health.

The chain combines TRBV19 with TRBJ2-1; 10 bases line up with TRBD2. The CDR3 runs to 15 residues. V trimming: 9 bases; J trimming: 0 bases; junction bases outside the gene matches: 5. Germline lookup yields CDR1 LNHDA and CDR2 SQIVND (reference sequence). The CDR3 nucleotides read TGTGCCAGCCGTCCTAGCGGGAGCTCCTACAATGAGCAGTTCTTC. Its translation: CASRPSGSSYNEQFF.

The chain recombines TRBV5-1 with TRBJ2-5; 10 nucleotides agree with TRBD2. Germline lookup yields CDR1 SGHRS and CDR2 YFSETQ. The V and J ends lost 3 bases and 2 bases, in that order; junction bases with no gene match: 7. The CDR3 has 16 residues. CDR3 sequence (DNA): TGCGCCAGCAGCTACTCTAGCGGGAGTTGGCAAGAGACCCAGTACTTC. Translating gives CASSYSSGSWQETQYF. Looking up the rest from reference TRBV5-1 and TRBJ2-5 gives the full variable domain: KAGVTQTPRYLIKTRGQQVTLSCSPISGHRSVSWYQQTPGQGLQFLFEYFSETQRNKGNFPGRFSGRQFSNSRSEMNVSTLELGDSALYLCASSYSSGSWQETQYFGPGTRLLVL.

The V and J genes are TRBV27 and TRBJ2-1, with D tentatively TRBD1 (6 bases). The V end was cut by 3 bases, the J end by 10 bases, with 10 bases between. The germline V gene encodes CDR1 MNHEY and CDR2 SMNVEV (reference sequence). This CDR3 has 12 residues. The CDR3 sequence: CASSLTQGEQFF. The CDR3 bases are TGTGCCAGCAGTTTGACTCAGGGGGAGCAGTTCTTC.

The V call is TRBV10-2, the J call TRBJ2-1; 12 bases are shared with TRBD2. From germline, CDR1 is WSHSY and CDR2 SAAADI. With 3 bases clipped from V and 4 bases from J, the junction kept 1 base outside the gene matches. The CDR3 is made up of 15 amino acids. The CDR3 DNA is TGCGCCAGCAGTGATCTAGCGGGAGGGTACAATGAGCAGTTCTTC. Protein sequence: CASSDLAGGYNEQFF.

About this clone itself: Different DNA sequences within this sample yield the same CDR3. The chain carries TRBV9 and TRBJ1-1; no definite D call. The CDR3 has 13 amino acids. Germline V gene lookup returns CDR1 SGDLS and CDR2 YYNGEE. The ends were cut back, 0 bases at V and 2 bases at J, with 5 bases in the middle. The DNA for the CDR3 is TGTGCCAGCAGCGTAGAGGGTAACACTGAAGCTTTCTTT. This encodes CASSVEGNTEAFF.

The chain links TRBV11-2 to TRBJ2-7; 7 bases agree with TRBD1. Germline CDR1 is SGHAT and CDR2 is FQNNGV. This CDR3 comprises 16 residues. V shed 5 bases and J 3 bases; nucleotides not matched to a gene: 13. The CDR3 is CASSTQQGRRFYEQYF. The CDR3 DNA reads TGTGCCAGCAGCACCCAACAGGGGCGTCGTTTCTACGAGCAGTACTTC.

The chain joins TRBV9 to TRBJ2-3; 13 bases agree with TRBD2. V was pared by 7 bases and J by 1 base, with 3 bases of the junction left unmatched. CDR1 SGDLS and CDR2 YYNGEE come from the germline V gene. The CDR3 contains 15 residues. This chain's CDR3 is CASGGTSGGTDTQYF. The CDR3 DNA follows: TGTGCCAGCGGGGGGACTAGCGGGGGCACAGATACGCAGTATTTT.

The rearrangement uses TRBV6-5 and TRBJ2-2, with D unresolved. The CDR3 has 14 amino acids. Trimming pared 6 bases from V and 4 bases from J, leaving 12 bases between. In germline, CDR1 is MNHEY, CDR2 SVGAGI. CDR3 protein: CASRDAGSTGELFF. For the CDR3, the DNA is TGTGCCAGCAGGGACGCAGGATCCACCGGGGAGCTGTTTTTT.

V and J are TRBV11-2 and TRBJ2-5; the D gene is possibly TRBD1 (6 bases). Germline CDR1 is SGHAT and CDR2 is FQNNGV. Trimming removed 5 bases at V and 1 base at J, with 11 bases between. The CDR3 spans 14 residues. The chain's CDR3 is CASSLRQAQETQYF. In DNA form, the CDR3 reads TGTGCCAGCAGCCTACGACAGGCCCAAGAGACCCAGTACTTC.

The chain couples TRBV7-4 to TRBJ2-5; a weak D match, TRBD2 (6 bases). The germline gives CDR1 SGHVT, CDR2 SQSDAQ. The CDR3 is 15 amino acids. Trimming cost V 1 base and J 4 bases, with 13 bases left between them. The CDR3 nucleotides are TGTGCCAGCAGCTTAGGTCGCAGGGAGGCAGAGACCCAGTACTTC. It encodes CASSLGRREAETQYF.

The chain couples TRBV5-6 to TRBJ2-5, with 8 bases matching TRBD1. Germline values: CDR1 SGHDT, CDR2 YYEEEE. This CDR3 contains 16 residues. The J segment lost 1 base and the V segment lost 5 bases, leaving 10 bases of the junction unmatched. CDR3 amino acids: CASSHGTGRAQETQYF. CDR3 DNA sequence: TGTGCCAGCAGTCACGGGACAGGCAGAGCCCAAGAGACCCAGTACTTC. Full variable domain (outside the CDR3, taken from reference TRBV5-6 and TRBJ2-5): DAGVTQSPTHLIKTRGQQVTLRCSPKSGHDTVSWYQQALGQGPQFIFQYYEEEERQRGNFPDRFSGHQFPNYSSELNVNALLLGDSALYLCASSHGTGRAQETQYFGPGTRLLVL.

This sequence joins TRBV28 and TRBJ1-4; 7 bases agree with TRBD1. The germline gives CDR1 MDHEN, CDR2 SYDVKM. This CDR3 has 15 residues. V lost 5 bases, J lost 7 bases, and 10 bases stayed unmatched. CDR3 nucleotide sequence: TGTGCCAGCAGTCCATCGGGACAGAGAATTGAAAAACTGTTTTTT. This encodes CASSPSGQRIEKLFF.

This clone was detected once. V gene TRBV7-8 combines with J gene TRBJ1-1; the D is unclear. Between the trimmed V and J ends, which lost 5 bases and 3 bases, there was a span of 7 bases. CDR1 is SGHVS, CDR2 FQNEAQ, per germline. The CDR3 runs 12 residues. The DNA for the CDR3 is TGTGCCAGCAGCCTACGGTACACTGAAGCTTTCTTT. Translated: CASSLRYTEAFF.

The chain links TRBV7-2 to TRBJ2-7, with TRBD2 identical over 8 bases. The CDR3 extends over 15 amino acids. Trimming removed 1 base from V and 6 bases from J; junction bases left unmatched: 8. CDR1 is SGHTA and CDR2 is FQGNSA in the germline V gene. In DNA form, the CDR3 reads TGTGCCAGCAGCTTAGGAGGGACTAGTTTTTCCGAGCAGTACTTC. Amino acids: CASSLGGTSFSEQYF.

This chain uses TRBV15 with TRBJ1-5, with D tentatively TRBD1 (5 bases). The CDR3 covers 14 residues. The V end lost 3 bases, the J end lost 9 bases, and 15 bases lay between the germline ends. Germline V gene lookup returns CDR1 LNHNV and CDR2 YYDKDF (reference sequence). The CDR3 sequence is CATSRPGLSWPQHF. DNA of the CDR3: TGTGCCACCAGCAGGCCGGGACTCTCCTGGCCCCAGCATTTT.

The V and J genes are TRBV7-2 and TRBJ2-1; D is ambiguous. CDR3 length: 13 amino acids. The germline gives CDR1 SGHTA, CDR2 FQGNSA. Trimming cost V 1 base and J 6 bases, with 7 bases left between them. Here the CDR3 reads CASSLGVSNEQFF. CDR3 DNA: TGTGCCAGCAGCTTAGGAGTGTCCAATGAGCAGTTCTTC.

This chain joins TRBV19 and TRBJ2-1; 7 bases are shared with TRBD2. Germline V lookup: CDR1 LNHDA, CDR2 SQIVND (reference sequence). The CDR3 extends over 13 amino acids. V was pared by 7 bases and J by 8 bases, with 8 bases of the junction left unmatched. The CDR3 here is CASNVAGAYEQFF. DNA for the CDR3: TGTGCCAGTAATGTGGCGGGAGCCTATGAGCAGTTCTTC.

V and J are TRBV7-6 and TRBJ1-1, with D unclear. Trimming shortened V by 2 bases and J by 3 bases, and 16 bases separated the two germline ends. There are 16 residues in the CDR3. Per the germline V gene, CDR1 is SGHVS and CDR2 is FNYEAQ. Here the CDR3 DNA reads TGTGCCAGCAGCTTATCCCATGGTAGGACTGACACTGAAGCTTTCTTT. Protein sequence: CASSLSHGRTDTEAFF. The complete variable domain, with remaining parts taken from reference TRBV7-6 and TRBJ1-1, reads GAGVSQSPRYKVTKRGQDVALRCDPISGHVSLYWYRQALGQGPEFLTYFNYEAQQDKSGLPNDRFSAERPEGSISTLTIQRTEQRDSAMYRCASSLSHGRTDTEAFFGQGTRLTVV.

This chain connects TRBV5-5 to TRBJ1-1, with D possibly matching TRBD1 (5 bases). There are 15 residues in the CDR3. Germline CDR1 and CDR2: SGHKS and YYEKEE (reference sequence). The V gene lost 4 bases and the J gene lost 2 bases, with 15 bases spanning the gap. CDR3 DNA sequence: TGTGCCAGCAGCATCCGGGACTACACTAACACTGAAGCTTTCTTT. This gives the protein CASSIRDYTNTEAFF.

The chain combines TRBV7-9 with TRBJ2-7; D is possibly TRBD1 (5 bases). Germline values: CDR1 SEHNR, CDR2 FQNEAQ (reference sequence). V was cut by 0 bases and J by 4 bases, with 13 bases left in between. There are 15 residues in the CDR3. The CDR3 DNA reads TGTGCCAGCAGCTTAGCGACAGCCCTCAGGTACGAGCAGTACTTC. It encodes CASSLATALRYEQYF.

J is TRBJ2-6 and V is TRBV4-3; D might be TRBD2 (5 bases). Germline V gene data show CDR1 as LGHNA and CDR2 as YSLEER. The CDR3 is made up of 16 amino acids. V lost 5 bases, J lost 2 bases, and 13 bases lay in between. The CDR3 region is CASSFRTLAGANVLTF. The CDR3 DNA sequence: TGCGCCAGCAGCTTTAGGACTCTTGCTGGGGCCAACGTCCTGACTTTC.

The chain couples TRBV5-5 to TRBJ1-5; 8 nucleotides align to TRBD1. Germline CDR1 reads SGHKS; CDR2 reads YYEKEE (reference sequence). Trimming took 4 bases from V and 13 from J; bases not matched to a gene: 7. The CDR3 is 12 amino acids. This CDR3 reads CASSRSGQEQHF. The DNA of the CDR3 is TGTGCCAGCAGCCGCTCGGGACAGGAACAGCATTTT.

The chain couples TRBV5-1 to TRBJ2-7; 9 nucleotides line up with TRBD2. Germline values: CDR1 SGHRS, CDR2 YFSETQ. J gave up 1 base and V 4 bases, and 6 bases lay outside the gene matches. This CDR3 is 15 amino acids long. The CDR3 region has the DNA TGCGCCAGCAGCATCGGACTAGCGTCATCCTACGAGCAGTACTTC. Translating gives CASSIGLASSYEQYF.

Concerning this clone itself: The sample has other DNA sequences that encode this CDR3 too. The gene calls are TRBV19 and TRBJ2-2; TRBD1 agrees at 9 bases. Per germline, CDR1 LNHDA and CDR2 SQIVND (reference sequence). This CDR3 comprises 16 residues. Trimming took 1 base from V and 1 from J; bases not matched to a gene: 1. The CDR3: CASSIVTGGNTGELFF. The CDR3 nucleotides read TGTGCCAGTAGTATAGTGACAGGGGGGAACACCGGGGAGCTGTTTTTT.